Following are 22 T cell receptor beta chains from one sample sequenced in a study of blood T cell repertoires in COVID-19. The assay was immunoSEQ multiplex PCR, and TCRdb's table has in-frame clones only and misses some. Of some 190,000 clones in the sample, around 82% were seen once. The sample taken for sequencing was peripheral blood. The source of these receptors is a man older than 75 with COVID-19, enrolled during active disease.

The rearrangement joins TRBV5-4 to TRBJ2-1, with 7 bases aligning to TRBD2. From germline, CDR1 is SGHNT and CDR2 YYREEE (reference sequence). This CDR3 has 16 amino acids. Trimming cost V 0 bases and J 4 bases; bases outside gene matches: 7. The CDR3 nucleotides are TGTGCCAGCAGCTTGGGGGGGACTACTTTTTACAATGAGCAGTTCTTC. Protein: CASSLGGTTFYNEQFF.

This clone appeared a single time. This sample also contains other DNA sequences that code for the same CDR3. J is TRBJ1-5 and V is TRBV7-2, with no clear D. Germline CDR1 SGHTA, CDR2 FQGNSA. Trimming cost V 5 bases and J 4 bases, with 6 bases left between them. The CDR3 contains 12 residues. CDR3 amino acids: CASSLINQPQHF. CDR3 coding DNA: TGTGCCAGCAGCCTAATTAATCAGCCCCAGCATTTT.

The V and J genes are TRBV6-1 and TRBJ1-2; D may be TRBD1 (6 bases). Germline-derived CDR1 and CDR2 are MNHNS and SASEGT. CDR3 length equals 15 residues. The ends were cut back, 1 base at V and 5 bases at J, with 14 bases in the middle. In nucleotides, the CDR3 is TGTGCCAGCAGTGAAGGAGGACAGTTTGCATATGGCTACACCTTC. This gives the protein CASSEGGQFAYGYTF.

This clone was picked up one time. The V gene is TRBV6-2 or TRBV6-3, the J gene TRBJ1-1; weak D call: TRBD1 (6 bases). The ends were cut back, 2 bases at V and 5 bases at J, with 12 bases in the middle. The germline V gene has CDR1 MNHEY and CDR2 SVGEGT. The CDR3 length is 14 residues. CDR3 amino acids: CASSYGGAKTEAFF. The CDR3 DNA reads as TGTGCCAGCAGTTACGGGGGGGCCAAGACTGAAGCTTTCTTT.

CDR3 bases: TGTGCCAGCCTCTTTGGTGGGGGGACTGAAGCTTTCTTT. Protein: CASLFGGGTEAFF. The gene calls are TRBV7-9 and TRBJ1-1; perhaps TRBD1 as D (5 bases). The CDR3 spans 13 residues. The germline V gene has CDR1 SEHNR and CDR2 FQNEAQ (reference sequence). Deletions cut 8 bases from V and 5 bases from J, with 15 bases between. The entire variable domain, with the rest obtained from reference TRBV7-9 and TRBJ1-1, is as follows: DTGVSQNPRHKITKRGQNVTFRCDPISEHNRLYWYRQTLGQGPEFLTYFQNEAQLEKSRLLSDRFSAERPKGSFSTLEIQRTEQGDSAMYLCASLFGGGTEAFFGQGTRLTVV.

The chain recombines TRBV6-5 with TRBJ1-2, with D possibly matching TRBD1 (5 bases). Per germline, CDR1 MNHEY and CDR2 SVGAGI. V was shortened by 5 bases and J by 1 base, with 11 bases between the two germline ends. This CDR3 has 14 residues. CDR3 loop: CASSTGLINYGYTF. The CDR3 DNA reads as TGTGCCAGCAGTACGGGACTGATTAACTATGGCTACACCTTC.

The chain is built from TRBV7-2 and TRBJ1-3, with 8 bases identical to TRBD1. Germline loops: CDR1 SGHTA, CDR2 FQGNSA. The CDR3 spans 16 residues. Germline trimming cut 4 bases from V and 4 bases from J; bases unmatched to any gene: 9. CDR3 DNA sequence: TGTGCCAGCAGCTACCGACTTTGGACAGGGGGAAACACCATATATTTT. Protein sequence: CASSYRLWTGGNTIYF.

The gene calls are TRBV28 and TRBJ1-4, with TRBD1 as a possible D gene (5 bases). Per germline, CDR1 MDHEN and CDR2 SYDVKM. The V end lost 8 bases, the J end lost 5 bases, and 18 bases lay between the germline ends. CDR3 size: 15 residues. CDR3 protein: CASGGRGVANEKLFF. The CDR3 nucleotides read TGTGCCAGCGGGGGACGGGGGGTTGCGAATGAAAAACTGTTTTTT.

V usage is TRBV5-1 and J usage is TRBJ2-7; D gene unclear. Germline V gene data show CDR1 as SGHRS and CDR2 as YFSETQ. Trimming took 3 bases from V and 6 from J, leaving 19 bases between them. CDR3 size: 15 residues. The CDR3 spells CASSSVAQLGVEQYF. DNA for the CDR3: TGCGCCAGCAGCTCGGTAGCCCAGCTTGGCGTCGAGCAGTACTTC.

This clone was counted once. V is TRBV7-9 and J is TRBJ1-6; D call uncertain. Germline CDR1 is SEHNR and CDR2 is FQNEAQ (reference sequence). This CDR3 region has 12 residues. V was trimmed by 3 bases and J by 10 bases, leaving 7 bases between them. The CDR3 DNA reads as TGTGCCAGCAGCTTTTCCTACTCACCCCTCCACTTT. Amino acid sequence: CASSFSYSPLHF.

The chain recombines TRBV6-5 with TRBJ1-1; D gene unclear. Trimming removed 0 bases from V and 1 base from J, with 9 bases in between. This CDR3 spans 15 amino acids. Germline CDR1 reads MNHEY; CDR2 reads SVGAGI. In DNA, the CDR3 is TGTGCCAGCAGTTACTCAAAACGGGGGAACACTGAAGCTTTCTTT. Translating it yields CASSYSKRGNTEAFF.

This clone was observed a few times. This chain uses TRBV4-2 with TRBJ2-1; TRBD2 matches at 11 bases. In germline, CDR1 is LGHNA, CDR2 YNFKEQ. The V and J ends lost 0 bases and 6 bases, in that order; junction bases with no gene match: 4. The CDR3 contains 16 residues. The CDR3 protein is CASSQDVTSGANEQFF. CDR3 DNA: TGTGCCAGCAGCCAAGATGTGACTAGCGGGGCCAATGAGCAGTTCTTC.

V gene TRBV2 combines with J gene TRBJ1-1; D is unclear. The V gene's germline CDR1 is SNHLY and CDR2 FYNNEI. V gave up 7 bases and J gave up 6 bases, with 9 bases separating them. CDR3 length: 11 amino acids. The CDR3 coding sequence is TGTGCCAGCACCCTCACGGCTGAAGCTTTCTTT. Its protein is CASTLTAEAFF.

This clone has a count of ten or more. The chain carries TRBV4-2 and TRBJ2-3, with unresolved D. The CDR3 totals 16 residues. Germline V gene data show CDR1 as LGHNA and CDR2 as YNFKEQ. The germline V and J ends were trimmed by 0 bases and 0 bases, with 10 bases remaining between them. The DNA for the CDR3 is TGTGCCAGCAGCCAAGAAAGGCGGATTAGCACAGATACGCAGTATTTT. Translated, it gives CASSQERRISTDTQYF.

The chain carries TRBV27 and TRBJ2-2; D perhaps matches TRBD2 (5 bases). CDR1 and CDR2 (germline): MNHEY, SMNVEV (reference sequence). V dropped 3 bases and J dropped 4 bases, with 9 bases sitting between them. The CDR3 contains 14 residues. CDR3 in amino acids: CASSFGESTGELFF. The DNA for the CDR3 is TGTGCCAGCAGTTTCGGGGAGAGCACCGGGGAGCTGTTTTTT.

The gene calls are TRBV11-3 and TRBJ2-2; no firm D call. Germline V gives CDR1 SGHNT, CDR2 YENEEA. The V end lost 1 base, the J end lost 5 bases, and 11 bases lay between the germline ends. This CDR3 region has 15 residues. The CDR3 loop reads CASSLGGSSTGELFF. CDR3 nucleotides: TGTGCCAGCAGCTTAGGTGGCTCCTCGACCGGGGAGCTGTTTTTT.

This chain joins TRBV19 and TRBJ2-1; 13 positions agree with TRBD2. The J segment lost 5 bases and the V segment lost 3 bases, leaving 4 bases of the junction unmatched. The germline V gene encodes CDR1 LNHDA and CDR2 SQIVND (reference sequence). The CDR3 covers 16 residues. The CDR3 region has the DNA TGTGCCAGTAGTATCCTGACTAGCGGGGGGAACAATGAGCAGTTCTTC. This encodes CASSILTSGGNNEQFF.

This CDR3 reads CATSDLPSYEQFF. The CDR3 bases are TGTGCCACCAGTGATCTCCCTTCTTATGAGCAGTTCTTC. V gene TRBV24-1 combines with J gene TRBJ2-1; no clear D. The CDR3 runs 13 residues. Germline V gene lookup returns CDR1 KGHDR and CDR2 SFDVKD. Trimming took off 3 bases at V and 8 bases at J, with 10 bases between the two ends.

The rearrangement uses TRBV6-2 or TRBV6-3 and TRBJ2-5; D gene ambiguous. CDR3 length equals 15 residues. Deletions cut 0 bases from V and 3 bases from J, with 11 bases between. Germline-derived CDR1 and CDR2 are MNHEY and SVGEGT. CDR3 bases: TGTGCCAGCAGTTACTCGTTGGTCCGGGAAGAGACCCAGTACTTC. This sequence encodes CASSYSLVREETQYF.

The chain joins TRBV27 to TRBJ2-2; D is unclear. Germline loops: CDR1 MNHEY, CDR2 SMNVEV (reference sequence). This CDR3 region has 13 residues. V was shortened by 9 bases and J by 0 bases, with 8 bases between the two germline ends. The CDR3 here is CASTSANTGELFF. CDR3 coding DNA: TGTGCCAGTACCTCGGCGAACACCGGGGAGCTGTTTTTT.

The CDR3 loop reads CAISGGTGREKLFF. In nucleotides, the CDR3 is TGTGCCATCAGTGGGGGCACAGGGCGGGAAAAACTGTTTTTT. The chain carries TRBV10-3 and TRBJ1-4, with D perhaps TRBD1 (6 bases). There are 14 residues in the CDR3. V was cut by 4 bases and J by 8 bases, with 14 bases left in between. Germline V gene sequence: CDR1 ENHRY, CDR2 SYGVKD.

This chain connects TRBV5-1 to TRBJ1-1; D perhaps matches TRBD1 (6 bases). CDR1 and CDR2 from the germline V gene are SGHRS and YFSETQ. Trimming removed 5 bases at V and 0 bases at J, with 11 bases between. The CDR3 is 14 amino acids. Here the CDR3 DNA reads TGCGCCAGCAGACGGGACAACATGAACACTGAAGCTTTCTTT. It codes for CASRRDNMNTEAFF.